The rows below give T cell receptor beta chains drawn from one sample of a study of cytomegalovirus exposure and HLA in healthy donors. Measured with immunoSEQ multiplex PCR; TCRdb has only the in-frame clones, and not every one. The table lists 150,000 or so clones, over 80% of them singletons. Input material: PBMCs. These receptors were taken from a woman aged 50 to 60 in good health and CMV-seropositive. Each CDR3 is given with its conserved first and last residue. A D gene is named only where the DNA matches it firmly. Size is omitted from some rows. Given values are once, few, many or a class for expanded clones.

D	size	V	J	CDR3	DNA
.	.	TRBV6-5	TRBJ1-2	CASSYSGQSLLRGYTF	TGTGCCAGCAGTTACTCGGGACAAAGTCTACTCAGAGGCTACACCTTC
.	.	TRBV7-2	TRBJ2-3	CASSLVARDTQYF	TGTGCCAGCAGCTTAGTGGCTCGAGATACGCAGTATTTT
TRBD2	.	TRBV7-3	TRBJ2-3	CASSSGGSGSAGGDTQYF	TGTGCCAGCAGCTCTGGGGGTAGCGGGAGCGCGGGGGGAGATACGCAGTATTTT
TRBD2	.	TRBV29-1	TRBJ2-3	CSVDLAGSTDTQYF	TGCAGCGTTGATTTAGCGGGAAGCACAGATACGCAGTATTTT
.	once	TRBV11-3	TRBJ2-3	CASSSSVPPTSTDTQYF	TGTGCCAGCAGCTCTAGCGTACCACCCACTAGCACAGATACGCAGTATTTT
.	.	TRBV30	TRBJ2-5	CAWREQPGTQYF	TGTGCCTGGAGGGAACAGCCCGGGACCCAGTACTTC
.	.	TRBV30	TRBJ2-1	CAWSVRGNEQFF	TGTGCCTGGAGTGTACGAGGGAATGAGCAGTTCTTC
TRBD2	.	TRBV7-6	TRBJ2-1	CASSLVPPGLAEYNEQFF	TGTGCCAGCAGCTTAGTTCCCCCCGGACTAGCGGAGTACAATGAGCAGTTCTTC
.	.	TRBV5-1	TRBJ1-2	CASSFVRSGYYGYTF	TGCGCCAGCAGCTTCGTTAGATCAGGGTACTATGGCTACACCTTC
.	.	TRBV6-5	TRBJ1-5	CASSSEQGVDQPQHF	TGTGCCAGCAGTTCCGAACAGGGCGTCGATCAGCCCCAGCATTTT
TRBD1	.	TRBV7-2	TRBJ2-1	CASSTTGSSYNEQFF	TGTGCCAGCAGCACGACAGGGAGCTCCTACAATGAGCAGTTCTTC
.	.	TRBV6-5	TRBJ2-1	CASRRATYNEQFF	TGTGCCAGCAGACGCGCCACCTACAATGAGCAGTTCTTC
.	.	TRBV6-6	TRBJ2-7	CASSYSTDREQYF	TGTGCCAGCAGTTACTCGACAGACAGGGAGCAGTACTTC
TRBD2	.	TRBV28	TRBJ2-7	CASSLSAGRREGQYF	TGTGCCAGCAGTTTGTCGGCGGGTCGTCGGGAGGGGCAGTACTTC
.	.	TRBV19	TRBJ1-1	CASRSGENTEAFF	TGTGCCAGTCGCTCCGGGGAGAACACTGAAGCTTTCTTT
.	.	TRBV25-1	TRBJ1-1	CASSAVNTEAFF	TGTGCCAGCAGTGCCGTGAACACTGAAGCTTTCTTT
.	few	TRBV5-1	TRBJ1-1	CASRILDKNTEAFF	TGCGCCAGCCGGATCCTCGACAAAAACACTGAAGCTTTCTTT
.	.	TRBV5-4	TRBJ2-5	CASSLPGSQGETQYF	TGTGCCAGCAGCTTACCGGGTTCCCAGGGGGAGACCCAGTACTTC
.	.	TRBV5-6	TRBJ1-2	CASSAGRRIGYTF	TGTGCCAGCAGCGCGGGACGGCGGATCGGCTACACCTTC
.	.	TRBV16	TRBJ1-1	CASSQSGGQYTEAFF	TGTGCCAGCAGCCAATCGGGAGGGCAGTACACTGAAGCTTTCTTT
.	few	TRBV11-3	TRBJ2-7	CASSYDPSGNEQYF	TGTGCCAGCAGCTATGACCCCTCGGGGAACGAGCAGTACTTC
.	.	TRBV2	TRBJ1-5	CASSGLSGRNQPQHF	TGTGCCAGCAGTGGCCTCAGTGGGCGCAATCAGCCCCAGCATTTT
.	.	TRBV27	TRBJ1-5	CASSPGSYSNQPQHF	TGTGCCAGCAGTCCCGGGTCTTATAGCAATCAGCCCCAGCATTTT